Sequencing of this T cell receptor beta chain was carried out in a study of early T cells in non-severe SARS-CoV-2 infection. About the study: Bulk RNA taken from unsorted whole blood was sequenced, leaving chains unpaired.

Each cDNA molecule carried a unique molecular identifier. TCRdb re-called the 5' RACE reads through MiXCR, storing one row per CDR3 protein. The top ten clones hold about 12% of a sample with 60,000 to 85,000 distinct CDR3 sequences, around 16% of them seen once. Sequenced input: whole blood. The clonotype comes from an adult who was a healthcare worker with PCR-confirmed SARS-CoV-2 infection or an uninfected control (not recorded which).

CDR3 in DNA: TGTGCCAGCAGCTTAGTCCCAGGGCGAGAGACCCAGTACTTC. This encodes CASSLVPGRETQYF. The chain employs TRBV7-2 and TRBJ2-5, with D possibly TRBD1 on 5 matching bases. Per the germline V gene, CDR1 is SGHTA and CDR2 is FQGNSA. The V gene lost 1 base and the J gene lost 4 bases, with 10 bases spanning the gap. CDR3 length: 14 residues.